This TCR beta chain was identified in a study of Graves' ophthalmopathy and Graves' hyperthyroidism (dated by TCRdb to the late 2010s). Regarding the research as a whole: Hyperthyroidism was defined as stable when no progression to ophthalmopathy occurred within 18 months of follow-up. To explore V-J signatures that distinguish ophthalmopathy from hyperthyroidism, a discovery set of about a hundred patients was enrolled, made up of 43 with ophthalmopathy and around 57 with stable hyperthyroidism. In total, 135 blood samples were TCR-sequenced: approximately 42 ophthalmopathy, around 75 hyperthyroidism and about 17 hyperthyroidism-to-ophthalmopathy patients. Once sampling was done, hyperthyroidism patients were given methimazole at a starting dose of 30 mg daily, while ophthalmopathy patients were given high-dose intravenous methylprednisolone. T-cell repertoires of thyroid tissue and blood were compared in five or six hyperthyroidism patients. TCR beta repertoire signatures were used to distinguish Graves' ophthalmopathy from Graves' hyperthyroidism and to predict progression to ophthalmopathy. For independent validation, a separate cohort was made up of approximately 18 hyperthyroidism patients plus 17 patients who later progressed from hyperthyroidism to ophthalmopathy. Points the paper makes about the study in general: In validation, the model predicted ophthalmopathy progression with about 71% sensitivity and 72% to 80% specificity; roughly 11 predicted patients were CT-confirmed with GO in a median of around 6 months. No statistical method was used to set the sample size in advance, and the investigators knew which group each participant was assigned to. Most of the expanded thyroid clonotypes with a frequency above 0.001 were also detected in blood, and it was suggested that the thyroid immune response may be reflected by blood repertoires. In cross-validation, the 13-signature model distinguished ophthalmopathy from stable hyperthyroidism with about 90% sensitivity and 81.08% specificity, while in the test set the corresponding values were roughly 80% and 75%.

Hyperthyroidism patients were newly diagnosed, were aged 18 to 65 years, and had a disease duration under 2 months. Anyone with other autoimmune diseases, uncontrolled infections, pregnancy or lactation was excluded from the study. Clinical symptoms, serum thyroxine, TRAb, thyroid ultrasound and orbital computed tomography formed the basis of the diagnosis. Trizol reagent was used to extract the total RNA, and its quality was then checked on an Agilent 2100 Bioanalyzer. In the case of this clonotype: This clone's antigen is unknown. The sample holds no much larger clone one base away, and base qualities are not on file.

For repertoire sequencing, TCR beta CDR3 regions were amplified from RNA transcripts. A first-round RT-PCR used HTBI primers with the Qiagen OneStep RT-PCR kit, followed by a second-round multiplex PCR, size selection and purification. Libraries were sequenced on an Illumina HiSeq2000 using paired-end 100 bp reads. Per the source publication's procedure: SOAPnuke was used to process the reads, throwing out any read that had adapters, had uncalled bases, had a mean Phred below 15, or lacked an exact constant-primer or identifier match. COPE v1.2.5 was used to merge the high-quality paired reads. Clonotypes were defined as unique nucleotide sequences and were aligned to IMGT TRB V, D and J references using MiTCR v1.1. Analysis was restricted to V-J combinations with a frequency above 0.0001, which covered about 99% of repertoires. A TCR clonal expansion and chaos score per V-J combination was defined as the ratio of F50 clonal expansion to chaos observed in the TCRdist matrix. Welch's t-statistics and random forest were used to reduce features to more than ten V-J combinations, which were fed into a naive Bayes classifier. The Morisita-Horn index was used to measure how similar the thyroid and blood repertoires were. The public reads were run again by TCRdb, first through fastp at Q25 and then through MiXCR, and only productive beta chains were kept. CDR3 protein duplicates are merged, each entry listing the most common genes and DNA. These V and J calls are TCRdb output, not the study's own analysis. This sample holds roughly 1.1 million distinct CDR3 sequences; 36% were observed only once. The ten most abundant clones make up roughly 10% of the sample.

The junction shows trimming of 6 bases on V and 2 bases on J, plus 13 bases between the germline ends. The CDR3 sequence holds 15 residues, the cysteine and phenylalanine included. The sequence is cut down to CDR3 DNA, 45 bases in frame from base 1. Taken from the germline V gene (reference sequence), the CDR1 and CDR2 loops are SEHNR and FQNEAQ. Source material: peripheral blood or thyroid tissue (not recorded which). The chain is made from TRBV7-9 and TRBJ2-2; the D region possibly corresponds to TRBD2 (6 bases align). The TCR originated in an adult man with Graves' hyperthyroidism. The sequenced DNA is TGTGCCAGCAGGGACTTGGGGGGTAACACCGGGGAGCTGTTTTTT. Its protein reads: CASRDLGGNTGELFF.